These T cell receptor beta chains were read from a single sample in a study of response to subunit inactivated influenza vaccine. TCRdb re-called the RT-PCR reads through MiXCR, storing one row per CDR3 protein. The sample includes around 850,000 distinct CDR3 sequences, around 20% of them seen just once. This specimen was PBMCs from blood, taken less than 6 days after vaccination. These receptors originate from a man aged 45-65 years who received an inactivated influenza vaccine. CDR3s include the opening cysteine and the closing phenylalanine or tryptophan. The D gene is left open where the match is weak. Expanded clones get a size class; other rows say once, few or many, or leave the size out.

d_call: .; clone_size: .; v_call: TRBV27; j_call: TRBJ1-2; cdr3_aa: CASRPNRGTFYGYTF; cdr3_nt: TGTGCCAGCAGGCCAAATAGGGGAACGTTCTATGGCTACACCTTC
d_call: .; clone_size: few; v_call: TRBV10-2; j_call: TRBJ2-3; cdr3_aa: CASSESSGITDTQYF; cdr3_nt: TGCGCCAGCAGTGAGTCTAGCGGAATCACAGATACGCAGTATTTT
d_call: .; clone_size: many; v_call: TRBV12-3/TRBV12-4; j_call: TRBJ2-3; cdr3_aa: CASSQLATQYF; cdr3_nt: TGTGCCAGCAGTCAGCTCGCTACGCAGTATTTT
d_call: TRBD2; clone_size: few; v_call: TRBV29-1; j_call: TRBJ2-5; cdr3_aa: CSVEDRVAGNQETQYF; cdr3_nt: TGCAGCGTTGAAGATCGGGTAGCGGGGAACCAAGAGACCCAGTACTTC
d_call: TRBD1; clone_size: .; v_call: TRBV12-3/TRBV12-4; j_call: TRBJ1-2; cdr3_aa: CASSAGTEFYGYTF; cdr3_nt: TGTGCCAGCAGCGCCGGGACAGAATTTTATGGCTACACCTTC
d_call: TRBD2; clone_size: few; v_call: TRBV29-1; j_call: TRBJ2-1; cdr3_aa: CSVEKFSGSGYNEQFF; cdr3_nt: TGCAGCGTTGAAAAGTTTAGCGGGAGTGGGTACAATGAGCAGTTCTTC
d_call: TRBD1; clone_size: .; v_call: TRBV27; j_call: TRBJ2-7; cdr3_aa: CASSHGQGAFYEQYF; cdr3_nt: TGTGCCAGCAGTCACGGACAGGGGGCGTTCTACGAGCAGTACTTC
d_call: .; clone_size: few; v_call: TRBV29-1; j_call: TRBJ2-7; cdr3_aa: CSVVRTGRFDEQYF; cdr3_nt: TGCAGCGTTGTTAGGACGGGGCGGTTCGACGAGCAGTACTTC
d_call: .; clone_size: .; v_call: TRBV10-3; j_call: TRBJ1-1; cdr3_aa: CAISESTREEHTEAFF; cdr3_nt: TGTGCCATCAGTGAGTCAACCAGGGAGGAGCACACTGAAGCTTTCTTT
d_call: .; clone_size: many; v_call: TRBV12-3/TRBV12-4; j_call: TRBJ2-5; cdr3_aa: CASSFSGPLQETQYF; cdr3_nt: TGTGCCAGCAGTTTCTCAGGCCCCCTCCAAGAGACCCAGTACTTC
d_call: .; clone_size: many; v_call: TRBV6-5; j_call: TRBJ1-2; cdr3_aa: CASSYGSGGGYTF; cdr3_nt: TGTGCCAGCAGTTACGGGAGCGGGGGTGGCTACACCTTC
d_call: TRBD1; clone_size: .; v_call: TRBV18; j_call: TRBJ2-1; cdr3_aa: CASSKGTESYNEQFF; cdr3_nt: TGTGCCAGCTCAAAAGGGACAGAATCCTACAATGAGCAGTTCTTC
d_call: .; clone_size: .; v_call: TRBV6-2/TRBV6-3; j_call: TRBJ1-2; cdr3_aa: CASTLQMVGNYGYTF; cdr3_nt: TGTGCCAGCACCCTCCAGATGGTGGGGAACTATGGCTACACCTTC
d_call: .; clone_size: .; v_call: TRBV14; j_call: TRBJ2-7; cdr3_aa: CASSERGGPYEQYF; cdr3_nt: TGTGCCAGCAGCGAACGGGGTGGCCCCTACGAGCAGTACTTC
d_call: TRBD2; clone_size: .; v_call: TRBV27; j_call: TRBJ2-7; cdr3_aa: CASRPLADRWEQYF; cdr3_nt: TGTGCCAGCAGACCACTAGCGGACCGCTGGGAGCAGTACTTC
d_call: TRBD1; clone_size: few; v_call: TRBV7-9; j_call: TRBJ2-1; cdr3_aa: CASSRRSGQEYNEQFF; cdr3_nt: TGTGCCAGCAGCCGCCGATCAGGACAGGAATACAATGAGCAGTTCTTC
d_call: TRBD1; clone_size: few; v_call: TRBV18; j_call: TRBJ2-7; cdr3_aa: CASSQDRGRSSYEQYF; cdr3_nt: TGTGCCAGCTCTCAAGACAGGGGGCGATCTTCCTACGAGCAGTACTTC
d_call: TRBD2; clone_size: .; v_call: TRBV3-1; j_call: TRBJ2-7; cdr3_aa: CASSHGTSGGGTYEQYF; cdr3_nt: TGTGCCAGCAGCCACGGGACTAGCGGGGGCGGGACCTACGAGCAGTACTTC
d_call: .; clone_size: .; v_call: TRBV11-1; j_call: TRBJ2-6; cdr3_aa: CASSLAGWGSGANVLTF; cdr3_nt: TGTGCCAGCAGCTTAGCAGGGTGGGGATCTGGGGCCAACGTCCTGACTTTC
d_call: TRBD1; clone_size: .; v_call: TRBV20-1; j_call: TRBJ2-1; cdr3_aa: CSADRGPTNEQFF; cdr3_nt: TGCAGTGCCGACAGGGGACCCACGAATGAGCAGTTCTTC
d_call: .; clone_size: .; v_call: TRBV28; j_call: TRBJ2-2; cdr3_aa: CASRKYTGELFF; cdr3_nt: TGTGCCAGCAGGAAGTACACCGGGGAGCTGTTTTTT
d_call: .; clone_size: few; v_call: TRBV15; j_call: TRBJ1-1; cdr3_aa: CATSREGTGNEAFF; cdr3_nt: TGTGCCACCAGCAGAGAGGGAACAGGGAATGAAGCTTTCTTT
d_call: .; clone_size: .; v_call: TRBV6-2/TRBV6-3; j_call: TRBJ1-5; cdr3_aa: CASSPSSGRRQPQHF; cdr3_nt: TGTGCCAGCAGCCCATCGTCAGGGAGGCGTCAGCCCCAGCATTTT
d_call: .; clone_size: .; v_call: TRBV7-9; j_call: TRBJ2-1; cdr3_aa: CASSPDRQFTTYNEQFF; cdr3_nt: TGTGCCAGCAGCCCGGACCGCCAGTTTACTACCTACAATGAGCAGTTCTTC
d_call: .; clone_size: few; v_call: TRBV28; j_call: TRBJ2-1; cdr3_aa: CASSLQPGQIREQFF; cdr3_nt: TGTGCCAGCAGTTTACAACCTGGCCAGATCCGGGAGCAGTTCTTC
d_call: TRBD2; clone_size: many; v_call: TRBV20-1; j_call: TRBJ2-3; cdr3_aa: CSADFRLADTDTQYF; cdr3_nt: TGCAGTGCTGACTTCAGACTAGCGGACACAGATACGCAGTATTTT
d_call: .; clone_size: .; v_call: TRBV20-1; j_call: TRBJ2-1; cdr3_aa: CSARAPRGLAGKDDEQFF; cdr3_nt: TGCAGTGCTAGAGCCCCACGAGGGTTGGCGGGAAAGGACGATGAGCAGTTCTTC
d_call: TRBD2; clone_size: .; v_call: TRBV6-2/TRBV6-3; j_call: TRBJ2-1; cdr3_aa: CASSYSIAGGYNEQFF; cdr3_nt: TGTGCCAGCAGTTACTCGATTGCGGGGGGTTACAATGAGCAGTTCTTC
d_call: .; clone_size: .; v_call: TRBV10-3; j_call: TRBJ2-5; cdr3_aa: CAISDYQETQYF; cdr3_nt: TGTGCCATCAGTGACTACCAAGAGACCCAGTACTTC
d_call: TRBD2; clone_size: many; v_call: TRBV12-3/TRBV12-4; j_call: TRBJ2-7; cdr3_aa: CASSLGLVGGVDEQYF; cdr3_nt: TGTGCCAGCAGTTTGGGACTAGTTGGTGGTGTCGACGAGCAGTACTTC
d_call: .; clone_size: many; v_call: TRBV27; j_call: TRBJ2-7; cdr3_aa: CASSLFPGQSYEQYF; cdr3_nt: TGTGCCAGCAGTTTATTCCCGGGACAAAGCTACGAGCAGTACTTC
d_call: .; clone_size: .; v_call: TRBV24-1; j_call: TRBJ1-1; cdr3_aa: CATSARTVTPEAFF; cdr3_nt: TGTGCCACCAGTGCCAGGACAGTTACCCCTGAAGCTTTCTTT
d_call: .; clone_size: many; v_call: TRBV4-3; j_call: TRBJ2-7; cdr3_aa: CASSQDRSYEQYF; cdr3_nt: TGCGCCAGCAGCCAAGATCGGTCCTACGAGCAGTACTTC
d_call: .; clone_size: .; v_call: TRBV7-3; j_call: TRBJ2-2; cdr3_aa: CASSPGYNTGELFF; cdr3_nt: TGTGCCAGCAGCCCCGGTTACAACACCGGGGAGCTGTTTTTT
d_call: .; clone_size: many; v_call: TRBV6-1; j_call: TRBJ2-7; cdr3_aa: CASSPHRAGWEQYF; cdr3_nt: TGTGCCAGCAGTCCCCACCGGGCGGGTTGGGAGCAGTACTTC
d_call: TRBD2; clone_size: few; v_call: TRBV20-1; j_call: TRBJ2-7; cdr3_aa: CSASQTSGVSYEQYF; cdr3_nt: TGCAGTGCTAGCCAGACTAGCGGGGTTTCCTACGAGCAGTACTTC
d_call: .; clone_size: .; v_call: TRBV11-1; j_call: TRBJ2-1; cdr3_aa: CASSQTASSYNEQFF; cdr3_nt: TGTGCCAGCAGCCAGACAGCCAGCTCCTACAATGAGCAGTTCTTC
d_call: .; clone_size: many; v_call: TRBV20-1; j_call: TRBJ2-1; cdr3_aa: CSARADNEQFF; cdr3_nt: TGCAGTGCTAGAGCAGACAATGAGCAGTTCTTC
d_call: .; clone_size: .; v_call: TRBV2; j_call: TRBJ1-1; cdr3_aa: CASSDGRATEAFF; cdr3_nt: TGTGCCAGCAGTGACGGACGGGCCACTGAAGCTTTCTTT
d_call: .; clone_size: .; v_call: TRBV15; j_call: TRBJ2-3; cdr3_aa: CATSRGPGTDTQYF; cdr3_nt: TGTGCCACCAGCAGAGGGCCGGGCACAGATACGCAGTATTTT
d_call: .; clone_size: many; v_call: TRBV5-1; j_call: TRBJ2-5; cdr3_aa: CASSFGKQETQYF; cdr3_nt: TGCGCCAGCAGCTTTGGCAAACAAGAGACCCAGTACTTC
d_call: .; clone_size: .; v_call: TRBV20-1; j_call: TRBJ2-3; cdr3_aa: CSALLGSGSTDTQYF; cdr3_nt: TGCAGTGCTTTATTAGGGAGTGGTAGCACAGATACGCAGTATTTT
d_call: .; clone_size: .; v_call: TRBV6-2/TRBV6-3; j_call: TRBJ2-5; cdr3_aa: CASSRLMRVYQETQYF; cdr3_nt: TGTGCCAGCAGCAGGCTTATGCGGGTGTACCAAGAGACCCAGTACTTC
d_call: .; clone_size: few; v_call: TRBV28; j_call: TRBJ1-5; cdr3_aa: CASSLLVLLGNQPQHF; cdr3_nt: TGTGCCAGCAGTTTACTGGTCCTATTGGGCAATCAGCCCCAGCATTTT
d_call: .; clone_size: few; v_call: TRBV7-2; j_call: TRBJ2-1; cdr3_aa: CASTFLATGYNEQFF; cdr3_nt: TGTGCCAGCACGTTCCTAGCGACCGGATACAATGAGCAGTTCTTC
d_call: .; clone_size: few; v_call: TRBV29-1; j_call: TRBJ1-2; cdr3_aa: CSVVVLGVSNYGYTF; cdr3_nt: TGCAGCGTTGTCGTTTTAGGGGTGTCCAACTATGGCTACACCTTC
d_call: .; clone_size: few; v_call: TRBV6-6; j_call: TRBJ2-7; cdr3_aa: CASSYSSGDEQYF; cdr3_nt: TGTGCCAGCAGTTACTCGAGCGGAGACGAGCAGTACTTC
d_call: .; clone_size: many; v_call: TRBV29-1; j_call: TRBJ2-5; cdr3_aa: CSVGVSETQYF; cdr3_nt: TGCAGCGTGGGGGTTTCGGAGACCCAGTACTTC
d_call: TRBD1; clone_size: .; v_call: TRBV29-1; j_call: TRBJ2-1; cdr3_aa: CSVPAQGNNEQFF; cdr3_nt: TGCAGCGTGCCAGCACAGGGGAACAATGAGCAGTTCTTC
d_call: TRBD1; clone_size: .; v_call: TRBV29-1; j_call: TRBJ2-3; cdr3_aa: CSVQTRTGADTQYF; cdr3_nt: TGCAGCGTACAGACACGGACAGGGGCGGATACGCAGTATTTT
d_call: .; clone_size: .; v_call: TRBV5-6; j_call: TRBJ2-3; cdr3_aa: CASSQTVSTDTQYF; cdr3_nt: TGTGCCAGCAGCCAGACTGTCAGCACAGATACGCAGTATTTT
d_call: .; clone_size: .; v_call: TRBV5-1; j_call: TRBJ2-3; cdr3_aa: CASSLEDSRETDTQYF; cdr3_nt: TGCGCCAGCAGCTTGGAAGACTCCAGAGAGACAGATACGCAGTATTTT
d_call: TRBD1; clone_size: many; v_call: TRBV4-3; j_call: TRBJ2-7; cdr3_aa: CASSQGYRDRYYEQYF; cdr3_nt: TGCGCCAGCAGCCAAGGATACCGGGACAGGTACTACGAGCAGTACTTC
d_call: TRBD1; clone_size: many; v_call: TRBV6-2/TRBV6-3; j_call: TRBJ2-7; cdr3_aa: CASSYSGQTYEQYF; cdr3_nt: TGTGCCAGCAGTTACTCGGGACAGACCTACGAGCAGTACTTC
d_call: .; clone_size: .; v_call: TRBV7-2; j_call: TRBJ1-2; cdr3_aa: CASSTLTVFYGYTF; cdr3_nt: TGTGCCAGCAGCACCCTGACAGTTTTCTATGGCTACACCTTC
d_call: TRBD2; clone_size: .; v_call: TRBV20-1; j_call: TRBJ2-7; cdr3_aa: CSANVAGAYEQYF; cdr3_nt: TGCAGTGCTAATGTAGCGGGAGCCTACGAGCAGTACTTC
d_call: TRBD2; clone_size: .; v_call: TRBV12-3/TRBV12-4; j_call: TRBJ2-1; cdr3_aa: CASRPVGTSGVVEQFF; cdr3_nt: TGTGCCAGCAGGCCGGTGGGTACTAGCGGGGTGGTAGAGCAGTTCTTC
d_call: .; clone_size: few; v_call: TRBV12-3/TRBV12-4; j_call: TRBJ2-2; cdr3_aa: CASIGLPEFGELFF; cdr3_nt: TGTGCCAGCATCGGACTACCAGAATTCGGGGAGCTGTTTTTT
d_call: .; clone_size: .; v_call: TRBV7-9; j_call: TRBJ2-3; cdr3_aa: CASSLVMGGAPDTQYF; cdr3_nt: TGTGCCAGCAGCTTAGTTATGGGCGGGGCACCAGATACGCAGTATTTT
d_call: .; clone_size: few; v_call: TRBV3-1; j_call: TRBJ2-1; cdr3_aa: CASSQGARLDEQFF; cdr3_nt: TGTGCCAGCAGCCAAGGGGCTAGACTCGATGAGCAGTTCTTC